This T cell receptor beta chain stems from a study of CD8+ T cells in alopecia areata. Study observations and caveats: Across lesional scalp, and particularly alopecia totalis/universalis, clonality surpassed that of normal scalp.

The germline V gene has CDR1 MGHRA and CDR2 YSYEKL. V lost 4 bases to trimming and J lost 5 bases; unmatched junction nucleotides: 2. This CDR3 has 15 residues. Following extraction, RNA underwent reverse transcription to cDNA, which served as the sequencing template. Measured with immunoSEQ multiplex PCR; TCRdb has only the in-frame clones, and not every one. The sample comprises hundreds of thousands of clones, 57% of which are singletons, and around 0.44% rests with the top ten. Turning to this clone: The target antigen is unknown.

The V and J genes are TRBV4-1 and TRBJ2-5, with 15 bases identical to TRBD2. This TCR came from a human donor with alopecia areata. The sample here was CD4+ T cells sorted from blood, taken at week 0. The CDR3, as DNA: TGCGCCAGCAGCCGCGGGACTAGCGGGAGGGAGACCCAGTACTTC. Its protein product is CASSRGTSGRETQYF.